These 19 T cell receptor beta chains came from one sample sequenced in a study of shared clonotypes between healthy human individuals. Generated by immunoSEQ multiplex PCR, the TCRdb table keeps only in-frame clones and is missing some. Here the sample spans 650,000 to 750,000 clones, more than 70% being singletons. Sequenced sample: memory CD4+ T cells sorted from blood. Indicated subset: CD45RA-negative fraction. The receptors come from a young woman in good health.

A single count supports this clone. The CDR3 loop reads CASSYWGSGVEQPQHF. The CDR3, as DNA: TGTGCCAGCAGTTATTGGGGGAGCGGGGTTGAACAGCCCCAGCATTTT. The J gene is TRBJ1-5, the V gene TRBV6-6, with D possibly TRBD1 on 5 matching bases. The CDR3 covers 16 residues. Germline lookup yields CDR1 MNHNY and CDR2 SVGAGI (reference sequence). Trimming shortened V by 3 bases and J by 7 bases, and 19 bases separated the two germline ends.

This clone was seen many times. The chain has TRBV5-1 and TRBJ1-4; D might be TRBD1 (5 bases). From germline, CDR1 is SGHRS and CDR2 YFSETQ. This CDR3 comprises 16 residues. Between the trimmed V and J ends, which lost 2 bases and 7 bases, there was a span of 18 bases. The CDR3 bases are TGCGCCAGCAGCTTACGGGCCCAGGGCTCATCTGAAAAACTGTTTTTT. Translation gives CASSLRAQGSSEKLFF.

The rearrangement joins TRBV5-1 to TRBJ2-3, with D possibly TRBD2 on 6 matching bases. The germline gives CDR1 SGHRS, CDR2 YFSETQ. The CDR3 is made up of 16 amino acids. V shed 0 bases and J shed 2 bases, with 13 bases lying between them. The chain's CDR3 is CASSLERDLVTDTQYF. CDR3 in DNA: TGCGCCAGCAGCTTGGAACGGGACTTGGTCACAGATACGCAGTATTTT.

This clone was seen more than once but under ten times. This rearrangement joins TRBV6-7 to TRBJ1-5; TRBD1 aligns across 7 bases. TRBV6-7 is an ORF for which the function is uncertain. The CDR3 covers 23 residues. V gave up 2 bases and J gave up 3 bases; unmatched junction bases: 28. CDR3 nucleotide sequence: TGTGCCAGCAGTTACCCCGTCTTGCCCGTGGCCCCTCGGAACGGGACAGTCAATCAGCCCCAGCATTTT. Its translation is CASSYPVLPVAPRNGTVNQPQHF.

The V call is TRBV19, the J call TRBJ2-1, with 9 bases identical to TRBD2. Germline loops: CDR1 LNHDA, CDR2 SQIVND (reference sequence). This CDR3 has 14 residues. J was trimmed by 7 bases and V by 4 bases; bases with no gene match: 5. The CDR3 sequence: CASSTLAGYNEQFF. The CDR3 region has the DNA TGTGCCAGTAGTACCCTAGCGGGATATAATGAGCAGTTCTTC.

Worth noting for this clone: Other DNA sequences in this specimen translate into the identical CDR3. The chain couples TRBV18 to TRBJ2-3; D is uncertain. Germline V lookup: CDR1 KGHSH, CDR2 LQKENI. The V gene lost 3 bases and the J gene lost 5 bases, with 6 bases spanning the gap. The CDR3 consists of 12 residues. CDR3 coding DNA: TGTGCCAGCTCACCCGGTCAAGATACGCAGTATTTT. It is translated as CASSPGQDTQYF.

This rearrangement joins TRBV6-5 to TRBJ2-7, with 8 bases identical to TRBD1. The CDR3 extends over 15 amino acids. Germline values: CDR1 MNHEY, CDR2 SVGAGI. Trimming removed 6 bases from V and 6 bases from J; junction bases left unmatched: 13. Written as DNA, the CDR3 is TGTGCCAGCAGCCGGTCCCGGGACAGGTCGGGCGAGCAGTACTTC. Its protein product is CASSRSRDRSGEQYF.

The rearrangement uses TRBV6-4 and TRBJ2-2; D ambiguous. From germline, CDR1 is MRHNA and CDR2 SNTAGT. V shed 6 bases and J shed 7 bases, with 12 bases lying between them. The CDR3 is 13 amino acids. This CDR3 is CASSADRIGELFF. The CDR3 nucleotides read TGTGCCAGCAGCGCGGATCGGATCGGGGAGCTGTTTTTT.

In its sample, this clone was seen a few times. This sequence joins TRBV7-2 and TRBJ2-2; D possibly corresponds to TRBD2 (6 bases). Trimming left V 2 bases short and J 6 bases short, with 7 bases between. Germline CDR1 reads SGHTA; CDR2 reads FQGNSA. CDR3 length: 13 amino acids. This CDR3 is CASSLRDSGELFF. In DNA, the CDR3 is TGTGCCAGCAGCTTAAGGGACTCCGGGGAGCTGTTTTTT.

V gene TRBV28 combines with J gene TRBJ2-7; D gene ambiguous. V was cut by 3 bases and J by 2 bases, with 14 bases left in between. There are 15 residues in the CDR3. Germline CDR1 and CDR2: MDHEN and SYDVKM. The CDR3 sequence is CASSFPPAEAYEQYF. The CDR3 bases are TGTGCCAGCAGTTTCCCTCCCGCAGAAGCCTACGAGCAGTACTTC.

This clone was seen many times. The chain has TRBV11-3 and TRBJ2-2; D is possibly TRBD2 (5 bases). This CDR3 has 16 residues. Germline V gives CDR1 SGHNT, CDR2 YENEEA. V shed 2 bases and J shed 0 bases, with 10 bases lying between them. The chain's CDR3 is CASSLRGSTNTGELFF. DNA of the CDR3: TGTGCCAGCAGCTTAAGAGGGAGCACGAACACCGGGGAGCTGTTTTTT.

The chain is built from TRBV5-6 and TRBJ2-2; D ambiguous. This CDR3 region has 15 residues. Germline values: CDR1 SGHDT, CDR2 YYEEEE. V gave up 1 base and J gave up 5 bases, with 12 bases separating them. As DNA, the CDR3 is TGTGCCAGCAGCTTGCAGCCGATTATGACCGGGGAGCTGTTTTTT. Protein: CASSLQPIMTGELFF.

The chain has TRBV27 and TRBJ2-3; TRBD2 is a possible D gene (6 bases). Deletions cut 2 bases from V and 0 bases from J, with 21 bases between. This CDR3 spans 19 amino acids. Germline CDR1 reads MNHEY; CDR2 reads SMNVEV (reference sequence). The chain's CDR3 is CASSLVGLGMSGSTDTQYF. In DNA, the CDR3 is TGTGCCAGCAGTTTAGTGGGCCTCGGGATGAGCGGGAGCACAGATACGCAGTATTTT.

The CDR3, as DNA: TGCGCCAGCAGCTCGGGAAGGTCGGGGACTGGGGTGGTGTCCGAGCAGTACTTC. Protein sequence: CASSSGRSGTGVVSEQYF. The chain has TRBV5-1 and TRBJ2-7, with D tentatively TRBD2 (6 bases). CDR3 length equals 18 residues. Trimming left V 3 bases short and J 6 bases short, with 28 bases between. The germline CDR1 and CDR2 sequences are SGHRS and YFSETQ.

This sequence joins TRBV11-3 and TRBJ2-7; D is perhaps TRBD2 (5 bases). The CDR3 length is 17 residues. Trimming pared 4 bases from V and 6 bases from J, leaving 25 bases between. Germline CDR1 and CDR2: SGHNT and YENEEA. CDR3 sequence (DNA): TGTGCCAGCAGCTCCCGGGCCTTTGAGAGGAGTGAGGGCGAGCAGTACTTC. Amino acid sequence: CASSSRAFERSEGEQYF.

This chain joins TRBV2 and TRBJ2-7; D is perhaps TRBD1 (5 bases). Germline V lookup: CDR1 SNHLY, CDR2 FYNNEI. V gave up 2 bases and J gave up 0 bases, with 11 bases separating them. The CDR3 loop spans 15 amino acids. The CDR3 spells CASSEIGANSYEQYF. DNA for the CDR3: TGTGCCAGCAGTGAAATTGGGGCCAACTCCTACGAGCAGTACTTC.

The genes are TRBV6-5 and TRBJ1-1, with D possibly matching TRBD1 (6 bases). Trimming shortened V by 6 bases and J by 1 base, and 15 bases separated the two germline ends. The CDR3 extends over 15 amino acids. Germline CDR1 reads MNHEY; CDR2 reads SVGAGI. CDR3 sequence (DNA): TGTGCCAGCAGACCGGGACACAACCGGAACACTGAAGCTTTCTTT. Encoded protein: CASRPGHNRNTEAFF.

Remarks on this clone: A much larger clone differs by one base, so this may be a read error. This sample includes further DNA sequences coding for the same CDR3. This rearrangement joins TRBV5-1 to TRBJ2-1; D is unresolved. V lost 0 bases and J 4 bases, leaving 8 bases between the germline ends. This CDR3 comprises 14 residues. Germline V gives CDR1 SGHRS, CDR2 YFSETQ. The CDR3 DNA follows: TGCGCCAGCAGCTTGGAGGGCGGATACAATGAGCAGTTCTTC. Protein: CASSLEGGYNEQFF.

The V call is TRBV28, the J call TRBJ1-5; perhaps TRBD1 as D (5 bases). Trimming took 4 bases from V and 2 from J, leaving 9 bases between them. The CDR3 is 14 residues long. Germline-derived CDR1 and CDR2 are MDHEN and SYDVKM. This CDR3 reads CASSYRRGNQPQHF. In nucleotides, the CDR3 is TGTGCCAGCAGTTACAGGCGAGGCAATCAGCCCCAGCATTTT.